The 31 T cell receptor beta chains below come from one sample, sequenced in a study of blood T cell repertoires in COVID-19 (dated by TCRdb to about 2020). Library generation was performed with the immunoSEQ multiplex PCR assay. The table was pulled from immuneACCESS by TCRdb, which kept in-frame rearrangements only. Such tables lose some clones; where checked, under half of the loss comes from unresolved V genes, and the rest has no known cause. Present in this sample are 90,000 to 100,000 clones, approximately 81% of which were seen just once. The top ten clones comprise around 4% of the sample. The sample comprised peripheral blood. All receptors come from a man aged 60-69 years with acute or convalescent COVID-19.

This sequence joins TRBV29-1 and TRBJ2-1; TRBD2 agrees at 8 bases. Germline assignment: CDR1 SQVTM and CDR2 ANQGSEA. The V and J ends lost 4 bases and 4 bases, in that order; junction bases with no gene match: 6. The CDR3 is 14 residues long. The chain's CDR3 is CSVAGGGNYNEQFF. The CDR3 DNA follows: TGCAGCGTTGCCGGCGGGGGGAATTACAATGAGCAGTTCTTC.

This clone came up a few times. The rearrangement joins TRBV27 to TRBJ1-4; D uncertain. This CDR3 contains 14 residues. CDR1 MNHEY and CDR2 SMNVEV come from the germline V gene (reference sequence). V lost 7 bases and J lost 0, with 9 bases in between. The CDR3 protein is CASKKSATNEKLFF. For the CDR3, the DNA is TGTGCCAGCAAAAAAAGCGCAACTAATGAAAAACTGTTTTTT.

J is TRBJ2-6 and V is TRBV9; 12 bases are shared with TRBD2. The CDR3 is made up of 21 amino acids. Trimming cost V 0 bases and J 2 bases; bases outside gene matches: 12. CDR1 and CDR2 (germline): SGDLS, YYNGEE. The CDR3 bases are TGTGCCAGCAGCGTAGGGTCGGGACTAGCGGGCTCTAGGGCTGGGGCCAACGTCCTGACTTTC. It encodes CASSVGSGLAGSRAGANVLTF.

This clone was detected only a few times. The V and J genes are TRBV11-2 and TRBJ1-1; TRBD1 might be the D (6 bases). The germline V and J ends were trimmed by 2 bases and 4 bases, with 11 bases remaining between them. The germline CDR1 and CDR2 sequences are SGHAT and FQNNGV. CDR3 size: 14 residues. In DNA form, the CDR3 reads TGTGCCAGCAGCTTAAGAACAGGGCTCACTGAAGCTTTCTTT. Protein sequence: CASSLRTGLTEAFF.

V and J are TRBV6-6 and TRBJ2-2, with 10 bases identical to TRBD2. CDR1 and CDR2 (germline): MNHNY, SVGAGI (reference sequence). CDR3 size: 14 residues. V gave up 8 bases and J gave up 6 bases; unmatched junction bases: 6. The CDR3 is CASLSSGGPGELFF. CDR3 nucleotide sequence: TGTGCCAGCCTTTCTAGCGGGGGACCCGGGGAGCTGTTTTTT.

This clone has ten or more counts. The V gene is TRBV6-2 or TRBV6-3, the J gene TRBJ1-1; D is possibly TRBD1 (6 bases). V was trimmed by 5 bases and J by 5 bases, leaving 12 bases between them. This CDR3 has 13 amino acids. Germline V gene data show CDR1 as MNHEY and CDR2 as SVGEGT. The DNA for the CDR3 is TGTGCCAGCAGTGCTCTAGGGGGAACTGAAGCTTTCTTT. Protein product: CASSALGGTEAFF.

The V gene is TRBV18, the J gene TRBJ1-2; 8 bases line up with TRBD1. Germline assignment: CDR1 KGHSH and CDR2 LQKENI. The V and J ends lost 2 bases and 4 bases, in that order; junction bases with no gene match: 6. The CDR3 has 15 amino acids. This CDR3 is CASSPWGTGGYGYTF. CDR3 DNA sequence: TGTGCCAGCTCACCATGGGGTACAGGGGGCTATGGCTACACCTTC.

The chain carries TRBV10-3 and TRBJ1-2; 11 positions match TRBD1. J gave up 6 bases and V 11 bases, and 8 bases lay outside the gene matches. Germline V gene data show CDR1 as ENHRY and CDR2 as SYGVKD. The CDR3 loop spans 13 amino acids. CDR3 sequence reads: CAACPGQGDGYTF. Here the CDR3 DNA reads TGTGCCGCATGCCCGGGACAGGGGGATGGCTACACCTTC.

This clone appeared once. The gene calls are TRBV6-6 and TRBJ2-5; 7 bases are a match to TRBD1. J gave up 5 bases and V 8 bases, and 5 bases lay outside the gene matches. The CDR3 consists of 12 residues. CDR1 MNHNY and CDR2 SVGAGI come from the germline V gene (reference sequence). The CDR3 DNA reads TGTGCCAGCGCCGACAGGGTGGAGACCCAGTACTTC. Translation: CASADRVETQYF.

The V call is TRBV6-5, the J call TRBJ1-2, with TRBD1 matching 9 bases. The CDR3 is made up of 15 amino acids. Germline CDR1 MNHEY, CDR2 SVGAGI. Germline trimming cut 6 bases from V and 4 bases from J; bases unmatched to any gene: 9. As DNA, the CDR3 is TGTGCCAGCAGGAAAGGGGACAGGGCGTTCTATGGCTACACCTTC. It encodes CASRKGDRAFYGYTF.

The chain is built from TRBV20-1 and TRBJ2-3, with 7 bases matching TRBD2. The CDR3 spans 11 residues. Germline loops: CDR1 DFQATT, CDR2 SNEGSKA (reference sequence). V lost 3 bases and J lost 11; bases outside the gene matches: 5. The CDR3 protein is CSASWGGMQYF. The DNA of the CDR3 is TGCAGTGCTAGTTGGGGGGGTATGCAGTATTTT.

The chain carries TRBV12-5 and TRBJ1-1; the D is unclear. The ends were cut back, 3 bases at V and 4 bases at J, with 12 bases in the middle. This CDR3 spans 14 amino acids. Germline V gene sequence: CDR1 LGHNT, CDR2 FRNRAP. The CDR3 nucleotides read TGTGCTAGTGGTTTCAGCGAGGTCGGCACTGAAGCTTTCTTT. Protein product: CASGFSEVGTEAFF. Supplemented by reference TRBV12-5 and TRBJ1-1, the full variable domain reads DARVTQTPRHKVTEMGQEVTMRCQPILGHNTVFWYRQTMMQGLELLAYFRNRAPLDDSGMPKDRFSAEMPDATLATLKIQPSEPRDSAVYFCASGFSEVGTEAFFGQGTRLTVV.

The V gene is TRBV6-1, the J gene TRBJ1-1; D is perhaps TRBD1 (5 bases). Germline loops: CDR1 MNHNS, CDR2 SASEGT. The CDR3 loop spans 15 amino acids. Trimming pared 2 bases from V and 2 bases from J, leaving 12 bases between. The CDR3 DNA reads as TGTGCCAGCAGTGAATATCTGGGGACTAACACTGAAGCTTTCTTT. It yields the protein CASSEYLGTNTEAFF.

The gene calls are TRBV5-8 and TRBJ1-5; D unclear. The CDR3 is 11 residues long. With 2 bases removed from V and 7 bases from J, the gap between germline ends came to 4 bases. Germline CDR1 and CDR2: SGHTS and YDEGEE. CDR3 protein: CASSFRQPQHF. The CDR3 nucleotides are TGTGCCAGCAGCTTCCGGCAGCCCCAGCATTTT.

The CDR3 region is CASSFGGYSPLHF. In DNA form, the CDR3 reads TGTGCCAGCAGCTTCGGCGGGTATTCACCCCTCCACTTT. This chain joins TRBV9 and TRBJ1-6; no definite D call. CDR3 size: 13 residues. V gave up 4 bases and J gave up 8 bases, with 10 bases separating them. Germline CDR1 reads SGDLS; CDR2 reads YYNGEE.

The V call is TRBV29-1, the J call TRBJ1-2; TRBD1 aligns across 9 bases. The ends lost 4 bases at V and 5 bases at J; junction bases unmatched: 14. Germline CDR1 is SQVTM and CDR2 is ANQGSEA. This CDR3 region has 16 residues. CDR3 sequence (DNA): TGCAGCGTTGTAAGGGGGCGTTCCGGGACAGGGTATGGCTACACCTTC. It yields the protein CSVVRGRSGTGYGYTF.

This clone has just a few counts. This sequence joins TRBV7-2 and TRBJ1-1; D perhaps matches TRBD1 (6 bases). CDR3 length: 11 residues. V was pared by 5 bases and J by 13 bases, with 14 bases between. Germline loops: CDR1 SGHTA, CDR2 FQGNSA. The chain's CDR3 is CASSALVGGFF. The CDR3 region has the DNA TGTGCCAGCAGCGCCCTAGTAGGGGGTTTCTTT.

V usage is TRBV4-1 and J usage is TRBJ2-3; TRBD2 agrees at 11 bases. There are 17 residues in the CDR3. Trimming cost V 0 bases and J 9 bases; bases outside gene matches: 11. Per germline, CDR1 MGHRA and CDR2 YSYEKL. The CDR3 sequence is CASSQDEASGRRVTQYF. The CDR3 nucleotides are TGCGCCAGCAGCCAAGATGAGGCTAGCGGGAGGAGGGTGACGCAGTATTTT.

The rearrangement links TRBV19 to TRBJ1-3; D gene unclear. Between the trimmed V and J ends, which lost 5 bases and 0 bases, there was a span of 8 bases. CDR3 length: 14 amino acids. CDR1 is LNHDA and CDR2 is SQIVND in the germline V gene (reference sequence). Here the CDR3 reads CASSVAVSGNTIYF. The CDR3 nucleotides read TGTGCCAGTAGTGTAGCAGTCTCTGGAAACACCATATATTTT.

CDR3 amino acids: CASSPDRAHNEQFF. CDR3 nucleotides: TGTGCCAGCAGCCCAGACAGGGCCCACAATGAGCAGTTCTTC. V is TRBV27 and J is TRBJ2-1; TRBD1 matches 7 bases. Germline CDR1 is MNHEY and CDR2 is SMNVEV (reference sequence). With 6 bases clipped from V and 5 bases from J, the junction kept 7 bases outside the gene matches. The CDR3 loop spans 14 amino acids.

The chain has TRBV6-5 and TRBJ1-1; D is unresolved. The CDR3 extends over 14 amino acids. V shed 2 bases and J shed 5 bases, with 12 bases lying between them. Per the germline V gene, CDR1 is MNHEY and CDR2 is SVGAGI. CDR3 residues: CASSYHQPGTEAFF. CDR3 bases: TGTGCCAGCAGTTACCACCAACCGGGTACTGAAGCTTTCTTT.

The chain recombines TRBV10-1 with TRBJ2-7; a weak D match, TRBD1 (6 bases). Germline values: CDR1 WNHNN, CDR2 SYGVQD (reference sequence). With 5 bases removed from V and 0 bases from J, the gap between germline ends came to 11 bases. This CDR3 has 14 amino acids. The CDR3, as DNA: TGCGCCAGCAGTTCAGACAGGTACTCCTACGAGCAGTACTTC. Protein sequence: CASSSDRYSYEQYF.

The chain carries TRBV30 and TRBJ1-6, with TRBD1 matching over 8 bases. Germline V gives CDR1 GTSNPN, CDR2 SVGIG (reference sequence). Trimming took 5 bases from V and 0 from J; bases not matched to a gene: 12. The CDR3 has 18 amino acids. This CDR3 reads CAWEGTGKPSSYNSPLHF. The CDR3 DNA reads TGTGCCTGGGAGGGGACAGGCAAACCGAGCTCCTATAATTCACCCCTCCACTTT.

The chain couples TRBV6-4 to TRBJ2-3; TRBD2 aligns across 11 bases. Germline-derived CDR1 and CDR2 are MRHNA and SNTAGT. The V segment lost 3 bases and the J segment 1 base; nucleotides outside the gene matches: 6. The CDR3 loop spans 17 amino acids. CDR3 loop: CASSEIPGLAGTDTQYF. CDR3 sequence (DNA): TGTGCCAGCAGTGAGATCCCGGGACTAGCGGGCACAGATACGCAGTATTTT.

The V call is TRBV11-3, the J call TRBJ2-1; 9 positions agree with TRBD1. This CDR3 has 14 amino acids. CDR1 SGHNT and CDR2 YENEEA come from the germline V gene. The ends lost 5 bases at V and 8 bases at J; junction bases unmatched: 7. The CDR3 nucleotides are TGTGCCAGCAGCGTAGGGACAGGGCGGGATGAGCAGTTCTTC. It encodes CASSVGTGRDEQFF.

The V and J genes are TRBV24-1 and TRBJ2-2, with TRBD2 matching 14 bases. The CDR3 runs to 17 residues. After removal of 2 bases from V and 5 bases from J, the junction contained 3 bases not matched to a gene. The germline V gene has CDR1 KGHDR and CDR2 SFDVKD. The CDR3 sequence: CATSDSGLAGGTGELFF. Here the CDR3 DNA reads TGTGCCACCAGTGATTCCGGACTAGCGGGGGGTACCGGGGAGCTGTTTTTT.

V and J are TRBV2 and TRBJ2-6; TRBD1 is a possible D gene (6 bases). This CDR3 spans 15 amino acids. V lost 7 bases and J 0 bases, leaving 10 bases between the germline ends. Germline CDR1 is SNHLY and CDR2 is FYNNEI. The CDR3 region has the DNA TGTGCCAGCAAGGACAGCCGCTCTGGGGCCAACGTCCTGACTTTC. Translation: CASKDSRSGANVLTF.

This rearrangement joins TRBV4-3 to TRBJ1-3; maybe TRBD1 (6 bases). The germline gives CDR1 LGHNA, CDR2 YSLEER. The CDR3 loop spans 15 amino acids. Deletions cut 3 bases from V and 0 bases from J, with 9 bases between. CDR3: CASSQEGGSGNTIYF. DNA of the CDR3: TGCGCCAGCAGCCAGGAAGGGGGCTCTGGAAACACCATATATTTT.

This sequence joins TRBV6-6 and TRBJ2-1, with TRBD2 as a possible D gene (7 bases). The germline V gene encodes CDR1 MNHNY and CDR2 SVGAGI (reference sequence). The V gene lost 7 bases and the J gene lost 1 base, with 14 bases spanning the gap. This CDR3 has 15 residues. The CDR3 spells CASTQGRGSYNEQFF. Written as DNA, the CDR3 is TGTGCCAGCACCCAGGGGCGGGGGTCCTACAATGAGCAGTTCTTC.

This clone was seen only a few times. The gene calls are TRBV30 and TRBJ2-5; a weak D match, TRBD2 (5 bases). Per germline, CDR1 GTSNPN and CDR2 SVGIG (reference sequence). V was cut by 2 bases and J by 1 base, with 11 bases left in between. The CDR3 loop spans 14 amino acids. The CDR3 loop is CAWSWASPQETQYF. The CDR3 DNA reads TGTGCCTGGAGTTGGGCTAGCCCCCAAGAGACCCAGTACTTC.

This chain uses TRBV19 with TRBJ2-1; possibly TRBD2 for D (5 bases). The CDR3 is 12 amino acids. V was pared by 6 bases and J by 8 bases, with 11 bases between. Germline V CDR1 and CDR2: LNHDA, SQIVND (reference sequence). This chain's CDR3 is CASSRLRDEQFF. Written as DNA, the CDR3 is TGTGCCAGTAGCCGACTGAGGGATGAGCAGTTCTTC.